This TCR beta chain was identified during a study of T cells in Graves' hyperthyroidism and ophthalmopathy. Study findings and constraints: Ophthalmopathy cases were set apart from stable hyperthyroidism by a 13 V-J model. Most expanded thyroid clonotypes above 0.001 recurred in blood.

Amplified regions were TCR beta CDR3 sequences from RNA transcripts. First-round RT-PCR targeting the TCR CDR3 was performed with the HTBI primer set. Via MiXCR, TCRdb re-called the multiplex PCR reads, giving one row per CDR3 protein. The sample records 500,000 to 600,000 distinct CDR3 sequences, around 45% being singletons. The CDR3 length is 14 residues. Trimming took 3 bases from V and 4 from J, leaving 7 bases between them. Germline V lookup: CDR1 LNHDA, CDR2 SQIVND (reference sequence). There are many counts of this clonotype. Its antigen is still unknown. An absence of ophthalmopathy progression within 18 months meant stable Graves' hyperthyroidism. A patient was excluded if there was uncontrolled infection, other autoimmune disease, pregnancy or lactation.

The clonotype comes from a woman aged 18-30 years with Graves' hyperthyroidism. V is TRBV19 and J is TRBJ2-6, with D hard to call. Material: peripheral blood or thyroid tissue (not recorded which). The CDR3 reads CASSMNRGANVLTF. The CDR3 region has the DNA TGTGCCAGTAGTATGAATCGGGGGGCCAACGTCCTGACTTTC. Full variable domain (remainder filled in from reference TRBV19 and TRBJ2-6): DGGITQSPKYLFRKEGQNVTLSCEQNLNHDAMYWYRQDPGQGLRLIYYSQIVNDFQKGDIAEGYSVSREKKESFPLTVTSAQKNPTAFYLCASSMNRGANVLTFGAGSRLTVL.